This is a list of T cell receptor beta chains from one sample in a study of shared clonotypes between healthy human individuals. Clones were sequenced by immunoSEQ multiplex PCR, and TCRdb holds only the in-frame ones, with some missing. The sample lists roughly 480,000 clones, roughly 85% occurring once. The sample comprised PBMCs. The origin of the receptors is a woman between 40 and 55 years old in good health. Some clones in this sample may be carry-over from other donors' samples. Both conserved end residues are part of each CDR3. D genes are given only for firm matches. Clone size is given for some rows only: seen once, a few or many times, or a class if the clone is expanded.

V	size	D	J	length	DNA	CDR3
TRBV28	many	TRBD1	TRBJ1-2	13	TGTGCCAGCACGAGACAGGGGAGTGGTGGCTACACCTTC	CASTRQGSGGYTF
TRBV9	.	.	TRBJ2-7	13	TGTGCCAGCAGCGTATCGGGGGGCAGCGAGCAGTACTTC	CASSVSGGSEQYF
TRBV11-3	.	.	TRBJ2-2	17	TGTGCCAGCAGCTCAATGGGCGGAGTAAGCGACACCGGGGAGCTGTTTTTT	CASSSMGGVSDTGELFF
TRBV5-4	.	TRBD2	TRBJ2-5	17	TGTGCCAGCCAGCCTACCCCCCTAGCGGGAATACGAGAGACCCAGTACTTC	CASQPTPLAGIRETQYF
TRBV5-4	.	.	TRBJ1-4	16	TGTGCCAGCAGCCAAAGAAAGACAGGTGGTAATGAAAAACTGTTTTTT	CASSQRKTGGNEKLFF
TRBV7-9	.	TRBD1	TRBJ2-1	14	TGTGCCAGCAGCGTAAGGGACAGATACAATGAGCAGTTCTTC	CASSVRDRYNEQFF
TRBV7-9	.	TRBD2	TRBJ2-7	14	TGTGCCAGCACGCTAGCGGGAGTAGCCTACGAGCAGTACTTC	CASTLAGVAYEQYF
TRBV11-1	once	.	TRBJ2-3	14	TGTGCCAGCAGTCGGGGCAGCTACACAGATACGCAGTATTTT	CASSRGSYTDTQYF
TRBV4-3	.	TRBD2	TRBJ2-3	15	TGCGCCAGCAGCCTTCTCTGGGCGGGAGGGGATACGCAGTATTTT	CASSLLWAGGDTQYF
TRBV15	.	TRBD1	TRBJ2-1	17	TGTGCCACCAGCAGACCCAAGGGGACAGCCAGATGGGATGAGCAGTTCTTC	CATSRPKGTARWDEQFF
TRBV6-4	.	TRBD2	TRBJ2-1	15	TGTGCCAGCAGCGGCACTAGCGAGTCCTACAATGAGCAGTTCTTC	CASSGTSESYNEQFF
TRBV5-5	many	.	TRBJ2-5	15	TGTGCCAGCCAGCAGCTCTCCAGGTACCAAGAGACCCAGTACTTC	CASQQLSRYQETQYF
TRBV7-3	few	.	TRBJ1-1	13	TGTGCCAGCAGCTTATACCGGGACACTGAAGCTTTCTTT	CASSLYRDTEAFF
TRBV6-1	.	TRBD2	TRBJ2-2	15	TGTGCCGGCAGGACCCCGGGACTACACGCCGGGGAGCTGTTTTTT	CAGRTPGLHAGELFF
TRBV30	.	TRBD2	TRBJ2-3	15	TGTGCCTGGAGGCTAGGGCTAGCGGGAGGAGATACGCAGTATTTT	CAWRLGLAGGDTQYF
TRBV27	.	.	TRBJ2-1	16	TGTGCCAGCAGTTCCGGGACCGGCGAAATATTGGGTGAGCAGTTCTTC	CASSSGTGEILGEQFF
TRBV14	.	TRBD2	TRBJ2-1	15	TGTGCCAGCAGCCCCGAGCGGGGAAACTACAATGAGCAGTTCTTC	CASSPERGNYNEQFF
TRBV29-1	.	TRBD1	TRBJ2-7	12	TGCAGCGTTGGTAAAGGGGGCCACGAGCAGTACTTC	CSVGKGGHEQYF
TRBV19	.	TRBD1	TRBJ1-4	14	TGTGCCAGTAGCCCAGGGACAGCTAATGAAAAACTGTTTTTT	CASSPGTANEKLFF
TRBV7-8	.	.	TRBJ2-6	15	TGTGCCAGCAGCTTAGCAGGAGGTGGGGCCAACGTCCTGACTTTC	CASSLAGGGANVLTF
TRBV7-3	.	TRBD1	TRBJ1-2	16	TGTGCCAGCAGCTTAAATGGAGGGGGCGGGTATGGTGGCTACACCTTC	CASSLNGGGGYGGYTF
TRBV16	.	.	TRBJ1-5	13	TGTGCCAGCAGCCAACCCCTGCTTCCGCCCCAGCATTTT	CASSQPLLPPQHF
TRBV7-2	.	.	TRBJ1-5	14	TGTGCCAGCAGCTTTAGGGGGGGGCCTCAGCCCCAGCATTTT	CASSFRGGPQPQHF
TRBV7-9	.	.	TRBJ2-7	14	TGTGCCAGCAGCCCCGTGGGACGTTCCTACGAGCAGTACTTC	CASSPVGRSYEQYF
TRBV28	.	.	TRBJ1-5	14	TGTGCCAGCAGCCCAGCGAACTTACGGGGGCCCCAGCATTTT	CASSPANLRGPQHF
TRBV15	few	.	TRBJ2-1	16	TGTGCCACCAGCAGAGTGGACGACCAGCTCTACAATGAGCAGTTCTTC	CATSRVDDQLYNEQFF
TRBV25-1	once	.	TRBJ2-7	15	TGTGCCAGCAGTCCCGGGCATCTTTACTCCTACGAGCAGTACTTC	CASSPGHLYSYEQYF
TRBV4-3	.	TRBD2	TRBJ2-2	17	TGCGCCAGCAGCCAAGAAGGAAGCGGGAGGGGAACCGGGGAGCTGTTTTTT	CASSQEGSGRGTGELFF
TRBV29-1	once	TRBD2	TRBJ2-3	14	TGCAGCGTGGGGACTAGCGGGAACACAGATACGCAGTATTTT	CSVGTSGNTDTQYF
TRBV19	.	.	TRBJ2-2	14	TGTGCCAGTAGTATCCAGGCTGCCACCGGGGAGCTGTTTTTT	CASSIQAATGELFF
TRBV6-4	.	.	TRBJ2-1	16	TGTGCCAGCAGTGACTCAGGGAGGTTGCCGGCCGATGAGCAGTTCTTC	CASSDSGRLPADEQFF
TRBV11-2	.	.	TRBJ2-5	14	TGTGCCAGCAGCTTATTCAGCCTCCGCGAGACCCAGTACTTC	CASSLFSLRETQYF
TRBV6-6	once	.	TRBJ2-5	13	TGTGCCAGCAGTTACCCGGGGACAGAGACCCAGTACTTC	CASSYPGTETQYF
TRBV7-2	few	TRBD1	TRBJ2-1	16	TGTGCCAGCAGCCTTAACGGACAGGGGATCGGGAATGAGCAGTTCTTC	CASSLNGQGIGNEQFF
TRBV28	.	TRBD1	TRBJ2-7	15	TGTGCCAGCATTCCGACAGGGTTCTCGGCCCCCGAGCAGTACTTC	CASIPTGFSAPEQYF
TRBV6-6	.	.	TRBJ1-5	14	TGTGCCAGCACCCGGGACGGAGACAATCAGCCCCAGCATTTT	CASTRDGDNQPQHF
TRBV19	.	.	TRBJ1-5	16	TGTGCCAGTAGTGACCCTCGGGGAGTAAGCAATCAGCCCCAGCATTTT	CASSDPRGVSNQPQHF